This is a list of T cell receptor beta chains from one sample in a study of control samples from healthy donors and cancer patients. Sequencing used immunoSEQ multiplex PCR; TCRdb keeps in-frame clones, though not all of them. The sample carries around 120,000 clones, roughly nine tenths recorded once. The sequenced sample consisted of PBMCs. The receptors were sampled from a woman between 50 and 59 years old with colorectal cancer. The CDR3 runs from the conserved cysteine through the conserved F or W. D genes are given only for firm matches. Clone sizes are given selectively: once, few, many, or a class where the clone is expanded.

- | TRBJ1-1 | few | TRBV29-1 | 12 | TGCAGCGCCCAACAGGGAATGACTGAAGCTTTCTTT | CSAQQGMTEAFF
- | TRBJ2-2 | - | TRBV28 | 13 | TGTGCCAGCAGTTTATGGGTTACCGGGGAGCTGTTTTTT | CASSLWVTGELFF
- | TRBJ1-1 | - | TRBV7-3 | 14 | TGTGCCAGCAGCCCTTTGGGTGGTGACACTGAAGCTTTCTTT | CASSPLGGDTEAFF
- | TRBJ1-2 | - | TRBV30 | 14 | TGTGCCTGGAGCCCTCACGCAGACGGAAGGGGCTACACCTTC | CAWSPHADGRGYTF
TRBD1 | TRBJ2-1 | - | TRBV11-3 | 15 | TGTGCCAGCAGCTCGCCCGGGACAGGGGTCTATGAGCAGTTCTTC | CASSSPGTGVYEQFF
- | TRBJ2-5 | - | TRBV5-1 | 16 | TGCGCCAGCAGCTCCGGCGCAGTTACGAACCAAGAGACCCAGTACTTC | CASSSGAVTNQETQYF
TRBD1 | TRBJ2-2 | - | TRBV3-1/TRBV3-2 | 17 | TGTGCCAGCAGCCAACGGAGTACAGGGGCGAACACCGGGGAGCTGTTTTTT | CASSQRSTGANTGELFF
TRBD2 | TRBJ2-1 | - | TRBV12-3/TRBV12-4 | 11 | TGTGCCAGCAGGGGGGGGATTGGGCAGTTCTTC | CASRGGIGQFF
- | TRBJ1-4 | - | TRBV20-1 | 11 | TGCAGTGCATCTGGGAATGAAAAACTGTTTTTT | CSASGNEKLFF
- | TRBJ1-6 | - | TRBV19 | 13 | TGTGCCACTTCGGAGGAGTGGAATTCACCCCTCCACTTT | CATSEEWNSPLHF
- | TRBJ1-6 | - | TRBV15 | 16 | TGTGCCACCAGCAGAAGGCAGAGCTCCTATAATTCACCCCTCCACTTT | CATSRRQSSYNSPLHF
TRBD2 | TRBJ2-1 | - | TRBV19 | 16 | TGTGCCAGTTCGGGCCAAGCGGGGGCAAACTACAATGAGCAGTTCTTC | CASSGQAGANYNEQFF
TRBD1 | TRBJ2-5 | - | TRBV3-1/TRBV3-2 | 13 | TGTGCCAGCAGCCAACCGGGACAGACCAGACAGTACTTC | CASSQPGQTRQYF
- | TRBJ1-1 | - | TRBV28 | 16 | TGTGCCAGCACCAATCCAAGCCTCGGGAAGAACACTGAAGCTTTCTTT | CASTNPSLGKNTEAFF
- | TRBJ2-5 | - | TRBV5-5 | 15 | TGTGCCAGCAGCTTGCTAGGGAATTTTCAAGAGACCCAGTACTTC | CASSLLGNFQETQYF
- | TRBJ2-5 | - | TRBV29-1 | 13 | TGCAGCGTTGTAGTCATCGGGGCCGAGACCCAGTACTTC | CSVVVIGAETQYF
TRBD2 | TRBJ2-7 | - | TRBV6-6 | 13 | TGTGCCAGCGCTCGGGGGGAAGCCTACGAGCAGTACTTC | CASARGEAYEQYF
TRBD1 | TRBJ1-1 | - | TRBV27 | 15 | TGTGCCAGCAGTTTAAGGACAGGGGGCAACACTGAAGCTTTCTTT | CASSLRTGGNTEAFF
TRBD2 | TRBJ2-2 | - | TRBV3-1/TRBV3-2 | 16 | TGTGCCAGCAGCCAAGGAGGCGGGAGGGCGGCCGGGGAGCTGTTTTTT | CASSQGGGRAAGELFF
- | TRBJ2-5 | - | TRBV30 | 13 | TGTGCCCGGAGTATAGGGTCCCAAGAGACCCAGTACTTC | CARSIGSQETQYF
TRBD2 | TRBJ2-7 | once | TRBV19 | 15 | TGTGCCAGTAGTATAACTAGCGGGAGGTCCTACGAGCAGTACTTC | CASSITSGRSYEQYF
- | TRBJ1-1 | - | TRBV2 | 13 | TGTGCCAGCAGCCTTCATGAGAACACTGAAGCTTTCTTT | CASSLHENTEAFF
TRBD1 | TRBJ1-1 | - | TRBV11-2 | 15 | TGTGCCAGCAGCTCTCCCAGGGGGCGTTTTACTGAAGCTTTCTTT | CASSSPRGRFTEAFF
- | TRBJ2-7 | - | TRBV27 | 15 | TGTGCCAGCAGTTTACGAGGGGAGAGCTCCTACGAGCAGTACTTC | CASSLRGESSYEQYF
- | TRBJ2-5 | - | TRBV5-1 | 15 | TGCGCCAGCAGCGGAGAGGGGCCTTACCCGGAGACCCAGTACTTC | CASSGEGPYPETQYF
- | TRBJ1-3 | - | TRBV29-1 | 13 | TGCAGCGTTGATGCAGGGGCTGGAAACACCATATATTTT | CSVDAGAGNTIYF
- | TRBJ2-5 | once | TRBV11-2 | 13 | TGTGCCAGCATCCTGCACATTGGGGAGACCCAGTACTTC | CASILHIGETQYF
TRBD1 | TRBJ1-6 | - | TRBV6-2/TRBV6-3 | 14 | TGTGCCAGCAGTCAAGGACAGGGGAATTCACCCCTCCACTTT | CASSQGQGNSPLHF
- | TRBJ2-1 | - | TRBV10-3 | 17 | TGTGCCATCAGTGAGTCGTATTCCCGGACCCTAAACAATGAGCAGTTCTTC | CAISESYSRTLNNEQFF